These 24 T cell receptor beta chains share one sample of origin, sequenced in a study of CXCR3-negative and CXCR3-positive naive CD8 T cells. Regarding the study as a whole: The study found more hydrophobic TRB CDR3s in CXCR3-positive naive cells than in CXCR3-negative naive cells.

The antigens of these receptors remain unknown. Libraries of TRB cDNA were made by 5' RACE and carried UMIs. TCRdb reworked the 5' RACE reads into one entry per CDR3 protein, no DNA. Its clone listing holds tens of thousands of distinct CDR3 sequences. Material for sequencing was naive CXCR3+ CD8+ T cells from blood. Noted subset: CD45RO-CCR7+CD27+CD95- naive CD8+ T cells expressing CXCR3 (TNR3+). These receptors were taken from a human donor in good health. Some clones in this sample may be carry-over from other donors' samples.

The chain combines TRBV7-8 with TRBJ2-2; TCRdb selects TRBD1, and the lack of DNA leaves this call unchecked. Germline V gene data show CDR1 as SGHVS and CDR2 as FQNEAQ. The CDR3 runs 16 residues. The chain's CDR3 is CASSLGGGLYTGELFF.

This chain connects TRBV20-1 to TRBJ2-1; the TCRdb D gene call, TRBD1, has no DNA to confirm it. CDR1 and CDR2 (germline): DFQATT, SNEGSKA (reference sequence). This CDR3 has 17 amino acids. This chain's CDR3 is CSARRDTARWGNNEQFF.

CDR3 sequence: CASSLETGATEAFF. The gene calls are TRBV13 and TRBJ1-1; the TCRdb D gene call, TRBD1, has no DNA to confirm it. The length of the CDR3 is 14 residues. CDR1 and CDR2 from the germline V gene are PRHDT and FYEKMQ (reference sequence).

This sequence joins TRBV7-9 and TRBJ2-7; TCRdb returns TRBD1, unconfirmable since there is no DNA. Per the germline V gene, CDR1 is SEHNR and CDR2 is FQNEAQ (reference sequence). The CDR3 has 13 amino acids. The CDR3 sequence: CASSLQGDYEQYF.

The rearrangement links TRBV28 to TRBJ1-5; TCRdb's assignment of TRBD1 cannot be checked, as there is no DNA. Germline V gene sequence: CDR1 MDHEN, CDR2 SYDVKM. The CDR3 runs to 14 residues. CDR3 sequence: CASNLRGGNQPQHF.

V usage is TRBV13 and J usage is TRBJ2-7; TCRdb designates TRBD1, a call that cannot be tested without DNA. The germline V gene encodes CDR1 PRHDT and CDR2 FYEKMQ (reference sequence). The CDR3 extends over 13 amino acids. CDR3 in amino acids: CASSLEDRDEQYF. Full variable domain (missing parts from reference TRBV13 and TRBJ2-7): AAGVIQSPRHLIKEKRETATLKCYPIPRHDTVYWYQQGPGQDPQFLISFYEKMQSDKGSIPDRFSAQQFSDYHSELNMSSLELGDSALYFCASSLEDRDEQYFGPGTRLTVT.

The rearrangement joins TRBV6-1 to TRBJ2-6. CDR3 size: 13 residues. CDR1 is MNHNS, CDR2 SASEGT, per germline. The CDR3: CAGSSSGANVLTF.

The rearrangement links TRBV27 to TRBJ2-1; the TCRdb D gene call, TRBD1, has no DNA to confirm it. The CDR3 is made up of 19 amino acids. Germline V gives CDR1 MNHEY, CDR2 SMNVEV (reference sequence). CDR3 amino acids: CASSLSRTRGRGGDNEQFF.

The chain carries TRBV3-1 and TRBJ2-1; no DNA is available, so the TRBD2 call from TCRdb remains unchecked. Germline CDR1 and CDR2: LGHDT and YNNKEL (reference sequence). The CDR3 is 15 amino acids. This CDR3 is CASSQGGRALLGEFF.

The CDR3 sequence: CASSLPGDVTDTQYF. V gene TRBV5-6 combines with J gene TRBJ2-3; the TCRdb call, TRBD1, lacks DNA for checking. The CDR3 has 15 residues. In germline, CDR1 is SGHDT, CDR2 YYEEEE.

CDR3 residues: CASSQDPDSLGEQYF. The chain links TRBV4-1 to TRBJ2-7; TCRdb indicates TRBD1, and absent DNA this call remains unverified. Germline values: CDR1 MGHRA, CDR2 YSYEKL. The CDR3 contains 15 residues.

CDR3: CASSSSPSGANVLTF. The chain carries TRBV27 and TRBJ2-6. The CDR3 has 15 residues. Germline CDR1 is MNHEY and CDR2 is SMNVEV (reference sequence).

This CDR3 reads CASSLRLAGLYNEQFF. The V and J genes are TRBV7-3 and TRBJ2-1; the D call of TRBD2 rests on TCRdb alone, since no DNA is present to check it. In germline, CDR1 is SGHTA, CDR2 FQGTGA. The CDR3 consists of 16 residues. Full variable domain (rest looked up from reference TRBV7-3 and TRBJ2-1): GAGVSQTPSNKVTEKGKYVELRCDPISGHTALYWYRQSLGQGPEFLIYFQGTGAADDSGLPNDRFFAVRPEGSVSTLKIQRTERGDSAVYLCASSLRLAGLYNEQFFGPGTRLTVL.

This chain uses TRBV7-6 with TRBJ2-5; no DNA is available, so the TRBD2 call from TCRdb remains unchecked. CDR3 length: 15 residues. CDR1 is SGHVS and CDR2 is FNYEAQ in the germline V gene. This chain's CDR3 is CASSLEARRVETQYF.

The chain has TRBV6-4 and TRBJ1-1; TCRdb reports TRBD1, a call that lacks DNA to check it against. The CDR3 contains 16 residues. CDR1 is MRHNA, CDR2 SNTAGT, per germline. CDR3 amino acids: CASSDSDRQGHTEAFF.

The chain combines TRBV7-9 with TRBJ1-4; as DNA is missing, the TRBD1 call by TCRdb cannot be tested. Germline values: CDR1 SEHNR, CDR2 FQNEAQ (reference sequence). The CDR3 totals 13 residues. The chain's CDR3 is CASSFGQAEKLFF.

The chain links TRBV7-6 to TRBJ1-1. The CDR3 contains 13 residues. Germline V gene lookup returns CDR1 SGHVS and CDR2 FNYEAQ. This chain's CDR3 is CASSLEKNTEAFF.

This chain links TRBV29-1 with TRBJ2-7; no DNA is available, so the TRBD1 call from TCRdb remains unchecked. Germline CDR1 SQVTM, CDR2 ANQGSEA. The CDR3 is 13 amino acids. The CDR3 here is CSFSRGGTYEQYF.

The chain is built from TRBV10-3 and TRBJ2-7; without DNA, the TCRdb call of TRBD1 cannot be checked. The CDR3 has 13 residues. In germline, CDR1 is ENHRY, CDR2 SYGVKD. CDR3 sequence: CAIMGQDSYEQYF.

V usage is TRBV5-4 and J usage is TRBJ2-7; TCRdb outputs TRBD2, but without DNA this stays unchecked. The CDR3 covers 14 residues. Per the germline V gene, CDR1 is SGHNT and CDR2 is YYREEE (reference sequence). The CDR3 spells CASSPGLAGAEQYF.

The chain joins TRBV29-1 to TRBJ2-4; TCRdb gives TRBD1 as the D gene, but with no DNA this cannot be confirmed. Per the germline V gene, CDR1 is SQVTM and CDR2 is ANQGSEA. The CDR3 runs 18 residues. CDR3 in amino acids: CSVEATLSKQGVGNIQYF.

The chain combines TRBV28 with TRBJ2-4. Germline assignment: CDR1 MDHEN and CDR2 SYDVKM. The CDR3 contains 16 residues. The CDR3 protein is CASSPDGLLAKNIQYF.

The gene calls are TRBV4-1 and TRBJ1-2. The CDR3 contains 13 residues. Germline CDR1 MGHRA, CDR2 YSYEKL. CDR3: CASSQDRAIGYTF.

The chain employs TRBV2 and TRBJ2-5; the TRBD1 assignment by TCRdb is unverifiable without DNA. The CDR3 loop spans 14 amino acids. In germline, CDR1 is SNHLY, CDR2 FYNNEI. The CDR3 sequence: CASTSGQGLETQYF.